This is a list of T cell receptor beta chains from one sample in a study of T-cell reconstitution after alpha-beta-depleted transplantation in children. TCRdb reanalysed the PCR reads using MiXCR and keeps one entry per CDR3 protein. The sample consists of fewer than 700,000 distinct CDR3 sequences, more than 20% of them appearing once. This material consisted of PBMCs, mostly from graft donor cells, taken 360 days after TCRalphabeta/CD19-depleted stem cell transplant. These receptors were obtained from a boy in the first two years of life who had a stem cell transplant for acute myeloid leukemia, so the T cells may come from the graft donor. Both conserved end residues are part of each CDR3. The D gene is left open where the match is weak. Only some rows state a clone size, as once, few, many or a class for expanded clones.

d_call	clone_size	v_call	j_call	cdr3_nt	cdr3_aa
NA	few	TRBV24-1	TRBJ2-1	TGTGCCACCAGTGATTTGGGGACTGACCCACACAATGAGCAGTTCTTC	CATSDLGTDPHNEQFF
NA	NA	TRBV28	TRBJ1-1	TGTGCCAGCAGTTATTGGGAAGAGGACACTGAAGCTTTCTTT	CASSYWEEDTEAFF
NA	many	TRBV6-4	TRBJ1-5	TGTGCCAGCAGTGTCGAAGGGGATCAGCCCCAGCATTTT	CASSVEGDQPQHF
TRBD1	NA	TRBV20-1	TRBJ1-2	TGCAGTGCTAGAGTTGGGACAGGGAGAGGCTACACCTTC	CSARVGTGRGYTF
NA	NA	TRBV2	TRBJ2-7	TGTGCCAGCAGTGTGGGGAGCTACGAGCAGTACTTC	CASSVGSYEQYF
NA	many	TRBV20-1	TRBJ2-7	TGCAGTGCGAGCGGATACAGGGAGTTCTACGAGCAGTACTTC	CSASGYREFYEQYF
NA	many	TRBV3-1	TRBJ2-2	TGTGCCAGCAGCCAATACCAGACAGGGAGGACCGGGGAGCTGTTTTTT	CASSQYQTGRTGELFF
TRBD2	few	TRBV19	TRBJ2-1	TGTGCCAGCAAAGACGGGGGGGCGCAATACAATGAGCAGTTCTTC	CASKDGGAQYNEQFF
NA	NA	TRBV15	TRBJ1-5	TGTGCCACCAGCAGAGGGGGGACGGAGCCCCAGCATTTT	CATSRGGTEPQHF
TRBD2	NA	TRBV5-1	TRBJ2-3	TGCGCCAGCAGCTTGAACCGGCGGGGGACCGGCACAGATACGCAGTATTTT	CASSLNRRGTGTDTQYF
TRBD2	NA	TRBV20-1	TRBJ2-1	TGCAGTGCTACCCTTCGGAAGGCGGGGGAGAACAATGAGCAGTTCTTC	CSATLRKAGENNEQFF
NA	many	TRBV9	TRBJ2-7	TGTGCCAGCAGCCAGGGGGGAGACGAGCAGTACTTC	CASSQGGDEQYF
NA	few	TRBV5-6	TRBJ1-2	TGTGCCAGCAGCTTGGAGGAGGGGTATCATGGCTACACCTTC	CASSLEEGYHGYTF
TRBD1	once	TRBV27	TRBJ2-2	TGTGCCAGCAGTTCCGGGACAGGGTTCACCGGGGAGCTGTTTTTT	CASSSGTGFTGELFF
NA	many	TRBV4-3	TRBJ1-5	TGCGCCAGCAGCCAAGAATTGTCAGCTAATCAGCCCCAGCATTTT	CASSQELSANQPQHF
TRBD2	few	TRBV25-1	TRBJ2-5	TGTGCCAGCAACCCCCGGGAGGGAAGGGAGACCCAGTACTTC	CASNPREGRETQYF
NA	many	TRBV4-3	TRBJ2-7	TGCGCCAGCAGCCCGGACTCGGCCCTCTCCTACGAGCAGTACTTC	CASSPDSALSYEQYF
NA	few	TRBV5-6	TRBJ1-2	TGTGCCAGCAGCTTACACGGGACACGCTATGGCTACACCTTC	CASSLHGTRYGYTF
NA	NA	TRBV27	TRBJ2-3	TGTGCCAGCAGTTTCCATGGGACTCCCCGTAGCACAGATACGCAGTATTTT	CASSFHGTPRSTDTQYF
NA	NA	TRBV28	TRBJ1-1	TGTGCCAGCAGTATGGCAGGGACGAACACTGAAGCTTTCTTT	CASSMAGTNTEAFF
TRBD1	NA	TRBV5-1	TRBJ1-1	TGCGCCAGCAGCTTCGGGACAGGGGGGAACACTGAAGCTTTCTTT	CASSFGTGGNTEAFF
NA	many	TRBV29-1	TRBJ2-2	TGCAGCGTTGAATACTCCGGGGAGCTGTTTTTT	CSVEYSGELFF
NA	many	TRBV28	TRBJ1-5	TGTGCCAGCGCCACGGACGGCCTATATTTACCCCAGCATTTT	CASATDGLYLPQHF
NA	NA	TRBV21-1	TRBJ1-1	TGTGCCAGCAGCCGGACAGGGATGGGAACTGAAGCTTTCTTT	CASSRTGMGTEAFF
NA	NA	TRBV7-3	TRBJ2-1	TGTGCCAGCAGCTTAATCGGCGGGACAGTGTACAATGAGCAGTTCTTC	CASSLIGGTVYNEQFF
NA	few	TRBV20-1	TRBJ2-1	TGCAGTGCTAGCGTCCCGAGCTCCTACAATGAGCAGTTCTTC	CSASVPSSYNEQFF
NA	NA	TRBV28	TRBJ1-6	TGTGCCAGCTGTCAGGGGAATTCACCCCTCCACTTT	CASCQGNSPLHF
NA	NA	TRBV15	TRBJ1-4	TGTGCCACCAGCCAGACAAGCAATGAAAAACTGTTTTTT	CATSQTSNEKLFF
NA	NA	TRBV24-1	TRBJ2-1	TGTGCCACCAGTGACCACCGCTCGGGTTTCGCCTACAATGAGCAGTTCTTC	CATSDHRSGFAYNEQFF